These T cell receptor beta chains were read from a single sample in a study of blood T cell repertoires in COVID-19. Repertoires were generated with immunoSEQ multiplex PCR, while TCRdb's copy carries only in-frame clones and drops some. Here the sample spans under 150,000 clones, around 81% being singletons. Sequenced: PBMCs or T cells enriched from blood (not recorded which). The receptors shown here come from a woman aged 40 to 50 who had recovered from COVID-19. Each CDR3 is given with its conserved first and last residue. Each record gives: clone size, D gene, J gene, CDR3 length, V gene, CDR3 DNA, CDR3 protein. D genes are given only for firm matches. Only some rows state a clone size, as once, few, many or a class for expanded clones.

clone size: .; D gene: .; J gene: TRBJ1-1; CDR3 length: 12; V gene: TRBV13; CDR3 DNA: TGTGCCGGTGGCCAGGGTAAGACTGAAGCTTTCTTT; CDR3 protein: CAGGQGKTEAFF
clone size: .; D gene: .; J gene: TRBJ2-7; CDR3 length: 17; V gene: TRBV5-1; CDR3 DNA: TGCGCCAGCAGCTTGGAGTTTACTCCGAAGAAACTCTACGAGCAGTACTTC; CDR3 protein: CASSLEFTPKKLYEQYF
clone size: .; D gene: .; J gene: TRBJ1-1; CDR3 length: 14; V gene: TRBV15; CDR3 DNA: TGTGCCACCAGCAGAGATTCGCCAGCGACTGAAGCTTTCTTT; CDR3 protein: CATSRDSPATEAFF
clone size: .; D gene: .; J gene: TRBJ2-1; CDR3 length: 12; V gene: TRBV15; CDR3 DNA: TGTGCCACCAGCAGGAGAGATGGTGAGCAGTTCTTC; CDR3 protein: CATSRRDGEQFF
clone size: .; D gene: TRBD2; J gene: TRBJ2-4; CDR3 length: 17; V gene: TRBV23-1; CDR3 DNA: TGCGCCAGCAGTCAAAAGGCTAATAGCGGGAGGAAAAACATTCAGTACTTC; CDR3 protein: CASSQKANSGRKNIQYF
clone size: .; D gene: .; J gene: TRBJ2-5; CDR3 length: 14; V gene: TRBV28; CDR3 DNA: TGTGCCAGCAGTTTTGAGGGTCATCGAGAGACCCAGTACTTC; CDR3 protein: CASSFEGHRETQYF
clone size: .; D gene: .; J gene: TRBJ2-7; CDR3 length: 15; V gene: TRBV6-5; CDR3 DNA: TGTGCCAGCACTTCCACTCAGACTCTCTCCTACGAGCAGTACTTC; CDR3 protein: CASTSTQTLSYEQYF
clone size: .; D gene: TRBD2; J gene: TRBJ2-7; CDR3 length: 13; V gene: TRBV11-2; CDR3 DNA: TGTGCCAGCAGCCCAGGGACTACCTACGAGCAGTACTTC; CDR3 protein: CASSPGTTYEQYF
clone size: .; D gene: TRBD2; J gene: TRBJ2-1; CDR3 length: 14; V gene: TRBV7-9; CDR3 DNA: TGTGCCAGCAGCTTAGTAGCGGGGGTGGCTGAGCAGTTCTTC; CDR3 protein: CASSLVAGVAEQFF
clone size: many; D gene: .; J gene: TRBJ1-2; CDR3 length: 14; V gene: TRBV9; CDR3 DNA: TGTGCCAGCAGCCCCGGCGGGGGGACTTATGGCTACACCTTC; CDR3 protein: CASSPGGGTYGYTF
clone size: .; D gene: TRBD1; J gene: TRBJ1-2; CDR3 length: 13; V gene: TRBV12-3/TRBV12-4; CDR3 DNA: TGTGCCAGCAGTCCGACAGGGGGCAATGGCTACACCTTC; CDR3 protein: CASSPTGGNGYTF
clone size: .; D gene: TRBD1; J gene: TRBJ1-4; CDR3 length: 14; V gene: TRBV2; CDR3 DNA: TGTGCCAGCAGTCTAGGGACAGGGGCTGAAAAACTGTTTTTT; CDR3 protein: CASSLGTGAEKLFF
clone size: .; D gene: .; J gene: TRBJ1-5; CDR3 length: 14; V gene: TRBV27; CDR3 DNA: TGTGCCAGCAGTTTGGCCAGAAGCAATCAGCCCCAGCATTTT; CDR3 protein: CASSLARSNQPQHF
clone size: once; D gene: .; J gene: TRBJ1-1; CDR3 length: 18; V gene: TRBV3-1/TRBV3-2; CDR3 DNA: TGTGCCAGCAGCCTCCTTACGCGGGCCAACTCCTTGAACACTGAAGCTTTCTTT; CDR3 protein: CASSLLTRANSLNTEAFF
clone size: .; D gene: .; J gene: TRBJ1-6; CDR3 length: 17; V gene: TRBV5-1; CDR3 DNA: TGCGCCAGCAGCTCGGGAGCGAGGACCTTCTGGAATTCACCCCTCCACTTT; CDR3 protein: CASSSGARTFWNSPLHF
clone size: once; D gene: TRBD2; J gene: TRBJ2-1; CDR3 length: 16; V gene: TRBV7-9; CDR3 DNA: TGTGCCAGCAGCTTCGGACTAGCTGACTACGACAATGAGCAGTTCTTC; CDR3 protein: CASSFGLADYDNEQFF
clone size: .; D gene: .; J gene: TRBJ1-1; CDR3 length: 16; V gene: TRBV7-2; CDR3 DNA: TGTGCCAGCAGCTTCGAACAGGTGACCAAGAACACTGAAGCTTTCTTT; CDR3 protein: CASSFEQVTKNTEAFF
clone size: .; D gene: TRBD2; J gene: TRBJ2-1; CDR3 length: 16; V gene: TRBV5-1; CDR3 DNA: TGCGCCAGCAGCGAATCCGGGACTAGCGGTACCGGGGAGCAGTTCTTC; CDR3 protein: CASSESGTSGTGEQFF
clone size: .; D gene: TRBD1; J gene: TRBJ2-1; CDR3 length: 14; V gene: TRBV6-4; CDR3 DNA: TGTGCCAGCAGTGTGACAGGGGGCTACAATGAGCAGTTCTTC; CDR3 protein: CASSVTGGYNEQFF
clone size: few; D gene: .; J gene: TRBJ2-3; CDR3 length: 18; V gene: TRBV28; CDR3 DNA: TGTGCCAGCAGTTACCCGCTGAGGCTAGCTTATCGGGCAGATACGCAGTATTTT; CDR3 protein: CASSYPLRLAYRADTQYF
clone size: few; D gene: TRBD1; J gene: TRBJ2-1; CDR3 length: 15; V gene: TRBV11-3; CDR3 DNA: TGTGCCAGCAGCTTAGGACAGGGGTCTATCGATGAGCAGTTCTTC; CDR3 protein: CASSLGQGSIDEQFF
clone size: .; D gene: TRBD1; J gene: TRBJ2-7; CDR3 length: 13; V gene: TRBV10-1; CDR3 DNA: TGCGCCAGCAGTCCAGGGGGCTTCTACGAGCAGTACTTC; CDR3 protein: CASSPGGFYEQYF
clone size: once; D gene: TRBD1; J gene: TRBJ2-7; CDR3 length: 15; V gene: TRBV6-4; CDR3 DNA: TGTGCCAGCAGTTACCCGGGACAGGGTGCCAACGAGCAGTACTTC; CDR3 protein: CASSYPGQGANEQYF
clone size: .; D gene: .; J gene: TRBJ2-2; CDR3 length: 16; V gene: TRBV21-1; CDR3 DNA: TGTGCCAGCAGCACATACAGGGGCCAGAACACCGGGGAGCTGTTTTTT; CDR3 protein: CASSTYRGQNTGELFF
clone size: .; D gene: .; J gene: TRBJ1-1; CDR3 length: 11; V gene: TRBV2; CDR3 DNA: TGTGCCAGCTACGAAGGGGTTGAAGCTTTCTTT; CDR3 protein: CASYEGVEAFF
clone size: .; D gene: .; J gene: TRBJ2-1; CDR3 length: 17; V gene: TRBV7-3; CDR3 DNA: TGTGCCAGCAGTTCTAGAAGAGGCGGGGCCAGTTACAATGAGCAGTTCTTC; CDR3 protein: CASSSRRGGASYNEQFF
clone size: .; D gene: TRBD2; J gene: TRBJ2-1; CDR3 length: 15; V gene: TRBV7-9; CDR3 DNA: TGTGCCAGCAGCTTAGGGACTAGCGGATCCGCAGAGCAGTTCTTC; CDR3 protein: CASSLGTSGSAEQFF
clone size: once; D gene: .; J gene: TRBJ1-1; CDR3 length: 14; V gene: TRBV6-5; CDR3 DNA: TGTGCCACCCTCGTCGGCAACCGGGGGACTGAAGCTTTCTTT; CDR3 protein: CATLVGNRGTEAFF
clone size: .; D gene: TRBD1; J gene: TRBJ2-2; CDR3 length: 15; V gene: TRBV28; CDR3 DNA: TGTGCCAGCAGTCCAACCGGGACAGGGGACGGGGAGCTGTTTTTT; CDR3 protein: CASSPTGTGDGELFF
clone size: .; D gene: .; J gene: TRBJ1-2; CDR3 length: 15; V gene: TRBV5-1; CDR3 DNA: TGCGCCAGCAGCTTGGGCGGCGACGCGGGGTATGGCTACACCTTC; CDR3 protein: CASSLGGDAGYGYTF
clone size: .; D gene: .; J gene: TRBJ2-1; CDR3 length: 15; V gene: TRBV30; CDR3 DNA: TGTGCCTGGAGTTCTCGGGCAGGCCCGGGGAATGAGCAGTTCTTC; CDR3 protein: CAWSSRAGPGNEQFF
clone size: .; D gene: TRBD2; J gene: TRBJ2-2; CDR3 length: 17; V gene: TRBV5-4; CDR3 DNA: TGTGCCAGCACCCCGTTGACTAGCGGGAGGGCCGTCGGGGAGCTGTTTTTT; CDR3 protein: CASTPLTSGRAVGELFF
clone size: .; D gene: TRBD1; J gene: TRBJ2-2; CDR3 length: 16; V gene: TRBV7-2; CDR3 DNA: TGTGCCAGCAGCTTAGGGGCAGGGGGTCGGGCCGGGGAGCTGTTTTTT; CDR3 protein: CASSLGAGGRAGELFF
clone size: .; D gene: .; J gene: TRBJ1-6; CDR3 length: 17; V gene: TRBV4-1; CDR3 DNA: TGCGCCAGCAGCCAAGATCCCCCCGGACAGTATAATTCACCCCTCCACTTT; CDR3 protein: CASSQDPPGQYNSPLHF